The 18 T cell receptor beta chains given below trace back to one sample, sequenced in a study of blood T cell repertoires in COVID-19. The method was immunoSEQ multiplex PCR; TCRdb's version includes in-frame clones alone and lacks a portion of them. The sample records roughly 63,000 clones, about 74% being singletons. The sample consisted of peripheral blood. These receptor sequences come from a woman of 80 years or more with acute or convalescent COVID-19.

The V and J genes are TRBV7-9 and TRBJ2-1; possible D gene TRBD1, 6 bases. V was pared by 2 bases and J by 8 bases, with 16 bases between. Germline assignment: CDR1 SEHNR and CDR2 FQNEAQ (reference sequence). CDR3 length equals 15 residues. The CDR3: CASSLYSGYRDEQFF. Here the CDR3 DNA reads TGTGCCAGCAGCTTATATTCGGGATACAGGGATGAGCAGTTCTTC.

The V gene is TRBV19, the J gene TRBJ2-7; the match to TRBD1 covers 11 bases. Germline CDR1 LNHDA, CDR2 SQIVND (reference sequence). Losses at the gene ends were 6 bases for V and 4 bases for J; bases not matched to a gene: 5. This CDR3 is 14 amino acids long. Written as DNA, the CDR3 is TGTGCCAGTAGGAAGGACAGGGGGCATTACGAGCAGTACTTC. Its translation: CASRKDRGHYEQYF.

The rearrangement joins TRBV2 to TRBJ2-6; no clear D. Trimming pared 3 bases from V and 5 bases from J, leaving 8 bases between. Germline assignment: CDR1 SNHLY and CDR2 FYNNEI. The CDR3 spans 14 residues. CDR3 nucleotide sequence: TGTGCCAGCAGTGACAGTCTGAGGGCCAACGTCCTGACTTTC. Encoded protein: CASSDSLRANVLTF. The whole variable domain, filled in from reference TRBV2 and TRBJ2-6, reads EPEVTQTPSHQVTQMGQEVILRCVPISNHLYFYWYRQILGQKVEFLVSFYNNEISEKSEIFDDQFSVERPDGSNFTLKIRSTKLEDSAMYFCASSDSLRANVLTFGAGSRLTVL.

The chain combines TRBV19 with TRBJ2-3; TRBD2 aligns across 11 bases. The CDR3 spans 16 residues. Germline CDR1 and CDR2: LNHDA and SQIVND (reference sequence). V gave up 2 bases and J gave up 4 bases; unmatched junction bases: 5. The CDR3 DNA sequence: TGTGCCAGTAGTATAACTAGCGGGAGATTAGCAGATACGCAGTATTTT. Translation: CASSITSGRLADTQYF.

DNA of the CDR3: TGCGCCAGCAGCCTTACAGGAGATCCCGACTACGAGCAGTACTTC. It encodes CASSLTGDPDYEQYF. The V and J genes are TRBV5-1 and TRBJ2-7; a possible D gene is TRBD1 (5 bases). CDR1 and CDR2 (germline): SGHRS, YFSETQ. This CDR3 is 15 amino acids long. V lost 4 bases to trimming and J lost 3 bases, with 17 bases between them.

The chain recombines TRBV19 with TRBJ1-4; D uncertain. Germline V CDR1 and CDR2: LNHDA, SQIVND (reference sequence). V was shortened by 5 bases and J by 7 bases, with 14 bases between the two germline ends. The CDR3 totals 14 residues. The CDR3 nucleotides are TGTGCCAGTAGTCGTTGGGCTAGCGGTGAAAAACTGTTTTTT. Amino acid sequence: CASSRWASGEKLFF.

V usage is TRBV3-1 (or the pseudogene TRBV3-2) and J usage is TRBJ2-7, with D tentatively TRBD2 (6 bases). This CDR3 contains 15 residues. Between the trimmed V and J ends, which lost 11 bases and 9 bases, there was a span of 29 bases. Germline CDR1 reads LGHDT; CDR2 reads YNNKEL (reference sequence). DNA of the CDR3: TGTGCCTCCCCTCCGGTCGGGAGTCTATTCGGTCGGCAGTACTTC. Residues: CASPPVGSLFGRQYF.

The chain joins TRBV6-5 to TRBJ2-7; the D gene is possibly TRBD2 (5 bases). The CDR3 consists of 14 residues. Germline loops: CDR1 MNHEY, CDR2 SVGAGI. The V end lost 8 bases, the J end lost 0 bases, and 14 bases lay between the germline ends. The CDR3 DNA follows: TGTGCCAGCCGGGCTTTGGGAGCCTCCTACGAGCAGTACTTC. Residues: CASRALGASYEQYF.

The rearrangement uses TRBV10-2 and TRBJ2-1; no clear D gene. V shed 2 bases and J shed 3 bases, with 2 bases lying between them. CDR1 and CDR2 from the germline V gene are WSHSY and SAAADI. This CDR3 contains 12 residues. The chain's CDR3 is CASSEHYNEQFF. In nucleotides, the CDR3 is TGCGCCAGCAGTGAGCACTACAATGAGCAGTTCTTC.

The chain couples TRBV18 to TRBJ2-7; 8 bases match TRBD1. With 2 bases clipped from V and 5 bases from J, the junction kept 8 bases outside the gene matches. The CDR3 has 15 residues. The germline CDR1 and CDR2 sequences are KGHSH and LQKENI. The CDR3 protein is CASSPGGQGWHEQYF. CDR3 sequence (DNA): TGTGCCAGCTCACCAGGCGGACAGGGTTGGCACGAGCAGTACTTC.

This clone showed up just a few times. This rearrangement joins TRBV23-1 to TRBJ1-4; the match to TRBD1 covers 11 bases. TRBV23-1 is assigned to the ORF class and has an uncertain function. Unmatched junction bases numbered 5, after V lost 4 bases and J lost 7 bases. The CDR3 spans 15 residues. This chain's CDR3 is CASSPSGTGGEKLFF. In DNA form, the CDR3 reads TGCGCCAGCAGTCCCTCCGGGACAGGGGGTGAAAAACTGTTTTTT.

The V call is TRBV6-1, the J call TRBJ1-1; D may be TRBD1 (5 bases). There are 16 residues in the CDR3. V dropped 2 bases and J dropped 4 bases, with 17 bases sitting between them. CDR1 and CDR2 (germline): MNHNS, SASEGT. The CDR3 loop reads CASSEIRGRGSTEAFF. CDR3 DNA sequence: TGTGCCAGCAGTGAAATCCGGGGCCGGGGGAGCACTGAAGCTTTCTTT.

In its sample, this clone was seen a few times. The chain couples TRBV28 to TRBJ1-6; unclear D gene. Looked up from germline, CDR1 is MDHEN and CDR2 is SYDVKM. This CDR3 spans 12 amino acids. V was shortened by 8 bases and J by 6 bases, with 8 bases between the two germline ends. The CDR3 sequence: CASDTANSPLHF. The DNA for the CDR3 is TGTGCCAGCGACACGGCTAATTCACCCCTCCACTTT.

This chain links TRBV19 with TRBJ2-1, with 8 bases that match TRBD2. This CDR3 is 14 amino acids long. Germline CDR1 reads LNHDA; CDR2 reads SQIVND (reference sequence). Losses at the gene ends were 3 bases for V and 7 bases for J; bases not matched to a gene: 5. The CDR3, as DNA: TGTGCCAGTAGTATTGGACTAGCTTTGAATGAGCAGTTCTTC. Protein: CASSIGLALNEQFF.

The chain recombines TRBV5-1 with TRBJ1-4; D not resolved. Germline V gives CDR1 SGHRS, CDR2 YFSETQ. The CDR3 runs to 14 residues. V was clipped by 1 base and J by 8 bases, with 12 bases between them. CDR3 bases: TGCGCCAGCAGCTTGACCTTTTACGGGGAAAAACTGTTTTTT. It yields the protein CASSLTFYGEKLFF.

The CDR3, as DNA: TGTGCCAGCAGTTACTCCGGGGTAAAGGCCTACGAGCAGTACTTC. Its translation: CASSYSGVKAYEQYF. The V call is TRBV6-5, the J call TRBJ2-7, with D perhaps TRBD2 (5 bases). This CDR3 contains 15 residues. Trimming shortened V by 0 bases and J by 2 bases, and 11 bases separated the two germline ends. Looked up from germline, CDR1 is MNHEY and CDR2 is SVGAGI.

This clone was counted once. CDR3 in DNA: TGTGCCTGGAGTGCTAACCAGCGAGTTCTAGCTTTCTTT. This codes for CAWSANQRVLAFF. V gene TRBV30 combines with J gene TRBJ1-1; no firm D call. CDR3 length: 13 residues. Per germline, CDR1 GTSNPN and CDR2 SVGIG (reference sequence). V lost 1 base, J lost 10 bases, and 16 bases lay in between.

The rearrangement uses TRBV6-6 and TRBJ1-5; 7 positions match TRBD1. Germline CDR1 is MNHNY and CDR2 is SVGAGI (reference sequence). V lost 6 bases, J lost 0 bases, and 5 bases stayed unmatched. This CDR3 contains 15 residues. CDR3 sequence (DNA): TGTGCCAGCAGGCGAGACAGGGCTAGCAATCAGCCCCAGCATTTT. This encodes CASRRDRASNQPQHF.